This T cell receptor beta chain was captured by sequencing in a study of cytomegalovirus exposure and HLA in healthy donors. General study results and limits: The study put some 150 TCR beta chains on its list as cytomegalovirus-associated. An analysis was carried out at a later point. It showed that HLA-associated TCR beta chains were more clonally expanded than equally common non-associated chains.

On this clone itself: As yet, its antigen is unknown.

The PCR made use of 60 Vbeta and 13 Jbeta primers. Under the authors' procedure: There were 80 million to 95 million unique TCR beta chains by a later count, and some 10 million of them were shared. Sequencing was performed with immunoSEQ multiplex PCR; in TCRdb, only in-frame clones are kept and a portion is missing. V, J and clone size are taken as reported in that table, and D and trimming were inferred from the DNA itself. Of about 120,000 clones detected, 77% appear once; the ten largest clones hold 5.8%. The sample consisted of PBMCs. This TCR was recovered from a man between 18 and 35 years old in good health and CMV-seropositive.

Written as DNA, the CDR3 is TGCGCCAGCAGCTTGGATCACAGGGGGCGGACTCGGGAAAAACTGTTTTTT. Its protein is CASSLDHRGRTREKLFF. V gene TRBV5-1 combines with J gene TRBJ1-4; 9 positions agree with TRBD1. Germline V gene data show CDR1 as SGHRS and CDR2 as YFSETQ. This CDR3 has 17 amino acids. J lost 8 bases, V lost 0 bases, and 11 bases had no gene match.